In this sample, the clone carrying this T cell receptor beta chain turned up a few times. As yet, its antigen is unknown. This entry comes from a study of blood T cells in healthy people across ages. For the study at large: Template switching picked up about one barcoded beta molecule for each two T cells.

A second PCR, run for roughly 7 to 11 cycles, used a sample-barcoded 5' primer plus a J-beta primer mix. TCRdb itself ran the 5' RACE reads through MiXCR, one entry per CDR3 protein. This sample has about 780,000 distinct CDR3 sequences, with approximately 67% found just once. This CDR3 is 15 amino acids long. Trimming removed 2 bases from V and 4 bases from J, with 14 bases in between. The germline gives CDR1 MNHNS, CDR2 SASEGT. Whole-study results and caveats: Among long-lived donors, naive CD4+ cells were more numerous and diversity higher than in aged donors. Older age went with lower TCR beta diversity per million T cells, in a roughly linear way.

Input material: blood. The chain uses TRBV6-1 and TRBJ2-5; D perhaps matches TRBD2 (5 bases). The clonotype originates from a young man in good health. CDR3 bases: TGTGCCAGCAGTGAACTCGATGGGAGCACAGAGACCCAGTACTTC. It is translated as CASSELDGSTETQYF.